The clone carrying this T cell receptor (beta chain) occurred once. This specimen comes from a study of blood T cell repertoires in COVID-19. Across the whole study: Samples representing acute and convalescent COVID-19 were sourced from the United States, Italy and Spain. In each case, the material was cDNA or gDNA derived from T cells, B-cell-depleted T cells, or PBMCs.

Source study methods: The assay estimated nucleated cells by amplifying reference gene primers. Produced via immunoSEQ multiplex PCR; TCRdb's table is partial and in-frame only. V and J calls and clone size are copied from that table; D and trimming were computed from the DNA. The sample lists over 25,000 clones, about 82% occurring once. The germline V gene encodes CDR1 SNHLY and CDR2 FYNNEI. The CDR3 has 14 amino acids. The V end was cut by 4 bases, the J end by 1 base, with 10 bases between. V gene TRBV2 combines with J gene TRBJ2-5; the D gene is possibly TRBD2 (6 bases). The TCR originated in an elderly man with active COVID-19. The sequenced sample was peripheral blood. CDR3 nucleotides: TGTGCCAGCAGTGGGGATAGCGGCCAAGAGACCCAGTACTTC. Translated: CASSGDSGQETQYF.